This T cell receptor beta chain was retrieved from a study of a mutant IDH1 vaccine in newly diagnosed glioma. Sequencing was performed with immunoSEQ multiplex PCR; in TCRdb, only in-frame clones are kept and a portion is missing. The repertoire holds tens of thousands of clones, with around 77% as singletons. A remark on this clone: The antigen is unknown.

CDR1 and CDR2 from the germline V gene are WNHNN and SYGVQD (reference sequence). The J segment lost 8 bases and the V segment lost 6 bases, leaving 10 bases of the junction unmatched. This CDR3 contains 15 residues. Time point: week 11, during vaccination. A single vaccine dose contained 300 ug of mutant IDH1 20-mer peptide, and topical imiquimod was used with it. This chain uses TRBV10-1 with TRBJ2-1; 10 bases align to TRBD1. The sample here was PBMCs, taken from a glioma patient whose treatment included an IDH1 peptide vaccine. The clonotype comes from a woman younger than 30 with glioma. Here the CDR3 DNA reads TGCGCCAGCAGCTGTAGGGACAGGGGTTTAGATGAGCAGTTCTTC. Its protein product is CASSCRDRGLDEQFF.